Listed below are T cell receptor beta chains from one sample, sequenced in a study of T cell repertoires in cytomegalovirus infection. These receptors' antigens are unknown. TCRdb independently ran MiXCR on the reads; one entry per CDR3 protein. This sample has 550,000 to 850,000 distinct CDR3 sequences, with 33% found just once. The specimen was cultured PBMCs, collected from culture after CMV antigen stimulation. The receptor set was obtained from a human donor in good health (CMV status not recorded). Some clones in this sample may be carry-over from other donors' samples. Each CDR3 is given with its conserved first and last residue. Each record gives: D gene, clone size, V gene, J gene, CDR3 length, CDR3 protein, CDR3 DNA. The D gene is left open where the match is weak. Clone size appears in some rows only: once, few, many, or a class for an expanded clone.

.,many,TRBV7-6,TRBJ1-1,13,CASSHRGNREAFF,TGTGCCAGCAGTCACCGGGGTAATCGCGAAGCTTTCTTT
.,.,TRBV28,TRBJ1-2,12,CASSTGRYGYTF,TGTGCCAGCAGTACAGGGCGCTATGGCTACACCTTC
TRBD2,.,TRBV7-9,TRBJ2-7,15,CASSRPTSGKYEQYF,TGTGCCAGCAGCCGCCCGACTAGCGGGAAGTATGAGCAGTACTTC
.,.,TRBV12-3/TRBV12-4,TRBJ2-2,14,CASSPHGNTGELFF,TGTGCCAGCAGTCCACATGGGAACACCGGGGAGCTGTTTTTT
.,.,TRBV10-3,TRBJ2-1,14,CAISESKVNDEQFF,TGTGCCATCAGTGAGTCGAAGGTTAATGATGAGCAGTTCTTC
.,few,TRBV6-5,TRBJ2-7,14,CASSYAGHKYEQYF,TGTGCCAGCAGTTACGCGGGACACAAGTACGAGCAGTACTTC
.,.,TRBV24-1,TRBJ2-7,15,CATRDSSRPHYEQYF,TGTGCCACCAGGGATAGCAGCCGACCACATTACGAGCAGTACTTC
.,few,TRBV4-3,TRBJ1-2,14,CASSQGFRSYGYTF,TGCGCCAGCAGCCAAGGGTTCCGGAGCTATGGCTACACCTTC
TRBD1,.,TRBV12-3/TRBV12-4,TRBJ1-6,14,CASRRQGYNSPLHF,TGTGCCAGCAGAAGACAGGGTTATAATTCACCCCTCCACTTT
TRBD1,many,TRBV7-2,TRBJ1-1,17,CASSFTGTGRPVVEAFF,TGTGCCAGCAGCTTTACCGGGACAGGTCGTCCGGTGGTTGAAGCTTTCTTT
TRBD2,many,TRBV7-2,TRBJ2-1,18,CASSLGLAGGPLDNEQFF,TGTGCCAGCAGCTTAGGGCTAGCGGGGGGGCCGCTGGACAATGAGCAGTTCTTC
.,.,TRBV7-9,TRBJ2-7,12,CASRLLTYEQYF,TGTGCCAGCAGGCTTCTTACCTACGAGCAGTACTTC
.,few,TRBV4-1,TRBJ1-5,19,CASSQGWGGTGPYNQPQHF,TGCGCCAGCAGCCAAGGATGGGGTGGTACAGGACCCTACAATCAGCCCCAGCATTTT
.,.,TRBV10-3,TRBJ1-5,14,CAISGVNSNQPQHF,TGTGCCATCAGTGGGGTTAATAGCAATCAGCCCCAGCATTTT
.,.,TRBV25-1,TRBJ1-1,14,CASSDSTGNTEAFF,TGTGCCAGCAGTGATTCGACAGGGAACACTGAAGCTTTCTTT
.,few,TRBV2,TRBJ1-6,14,CASSARGHDSPLHF,TGTGCCAGCAGTGCCCGAGGGCATGATTCACCCCTCCACTTT
.,.,TRBV24-1,TRBJ2-1,12,CATSDGPDEQFF,TGTGCCACCAGTGACGGACCTGATGAGCAGTTCTTC
.,.,TRBV7-2,TRBJ2-7,15,CASGSWGGRGDEQYF,TGTGCCAGCGGTTCATGGGGAGGGAGGGGGGACGAGCAGTACTTC
.,.,TRBV7-8,TRBJ1-5,16,CASSLGRSYSNQPQHF,TGTGCCAGCAGCTTAGGACGGAGCTATAGCAATCAGCCCCAGCATTTT
.,few,TRBV24-1,TRBJ2-3,16,CATSPGTPGGTDTQYF,TGTGCCACCAGCCCCGGGACCCCGGGGGGCACAGATACGCAGTATTTT
.,few,TRBV25-1,TRBJ2-1,13,CASSEFVYNEQFF,TGTGCCAGCAGTGAATTCGTGTACAATGAGCAGTTCTTC
TRBD1,many,TRBV7-2,TRBJ2-3,21,CASSLAPPGQGGPVFTDTQYF,TGTGCCAGCAGCTTAGCACCCCCGGGACAGGGAGGTCCCGTCTTCACAGATACGCAGTATTTT
.,.,TRBV4-3,TRBJ2-2,14,CASSQEAFGGELFF,TGCGCCAGCAGCCAAGAAGCTTTCGGCGGGGAGCTGTTTTTT
.,few,TRBV7-9,TRBJ2-3,11,CASSQPDTQYF,TGTGCCAGCAGCCAGCCAGATACGCAGTATTTT
TRBD1,.,TRBV12-3/TRBV12-4,TRBJ1-6,13,CASSVQGNSPLHF,TGTGCCAGCAGCGTACAGGGGAATTCACCCCTCCACTTT
TRBD2,.,TRBV19,TRBJ2-1,18,CASSIVSGGAGTYNEQFF,TGTGCCAGTAGTATTGTTAGCGGGGGGGCCGGGACCTACAATGAGCAGTTCTTC
.,few,TRBV6-5,TRBJ2-3,14,CASSYSTSRDTQYF,TGTGCCAGCAGTTACTCAACCAGCCGAGATACGCAGTATTTT
TRBD2,.,TRBV4-3,TRBJ2-1,17,CASSQDGWAGGFNEQFF,TGCGCCAGCAGCCAAGACGGGTGGGCGGGAGGATTCAATGAGCAGTTCTTC